This T cell receptor beta chain was obtained from a study of neurological immune-mediated disorders (dated by TCRdb to between 2018 and 2021). Turning to the overall study: Peripheral blood TCR-beta repertoires from HTLV-I-associated myelopathy (HAM/TSP) patients, multiple sclerosis patients and healthy controls were compared by UMI-based sequencing. The approximately 100 TCR-beta libraries included longitudinal samples, technical triplicates and paired sorted CD4+ and CD8+ T-cell subsets alongside PBMC samples. The cohort included 60 to 75 subjects: about 15 with HAM/TSP, about 34 with multiple sclerosis, and 20 healthy controls.

The germline V end is reduced by 5 bases and the J end by 2 bases; junction bases left unmatched: 9. The germline V gene gives CDR1 as SQVTM and CDR2 as ANQGSEA. Including cysteine and phenylalanine, the CDR3 has 14 amino acids. The retained sequence is limited to the CDR3, 42 bases, with the frame set at the first base. Blood bank volunteers in Maryland, USA served as the healthy controls. For the sorted-subset TCR libraries, the starting material was fewer than 1.2 million sorted CD4+ or CD8+ T cells. PBMCs were separated from peripheral blood using Ficoll-Hypaque density gradient centrifugation and then cryopreserved in liquid nitrogen. Paired sorted CD4+ and CD8+ subsets came from healthy controls, HAM/TSP patients and MS patients. Points the paper makes about the study in general: No identical CDR3 amino acid sequences were found to be shared among expanded clones across subjects, suggesting that TCR-beta repertoires were private in all groups. TCR clonal expansion was greatest in HAM/TSP patients and smallest in MS patients, who ranked below even healthy controls.

This clonotype was seen at least ten times. Its antigen is still unknown. Base quality data are lacking; no much larger clone is found one base away. cDNA synthesis used template-switch 5'RACE with a primer carrying a 10-nucleotide random unique molecular identifier tagging each TCR transcript. Every sequencing run yielded over 170 million TCR-beta sequences covering 15-18 subjects. Total RNA was extracted with the RNeasy kit. The KAPA Real-time Library Amplification kit was used to amplify TCR-beta VDJ regions with primers for the TCR constant region and the 5'RACE anchor. Sample indexes and Illumina adaptors were added in a first PCR, and a second PCR then increased library yield. The roughly 650 bp TCR product was size-selected on a 2% E-gel SizeSelection system after Ampure bead purification. Before pooling, library quality was assessed on a Bioanalyzer, concentration was determined with Qubit, and library quantification was performed with the Kapa Library Quantification kit. An Illumina HiSeq 2500 sequenced the libraries paired-end 2 x 150 bp. To increase sequence diversity, about 23-32% phiX was spiked into each library pool. The study's processing was this. The quality-filtered reads were processed with the UMI-based MiGEC pipeline, whose error correction step removed more than 80% of the raw TCR sequences. VDJ genes were aligned to IMGT germline references, and clonotypes were defined by unique CDR3 amino acid sequence plus V-J genes. Clonal expansion, Shannon diversity and CDR3 relatedness (CalcPairwiseDistances, ClusterSamples) were evaluated with VDJtools, and phylogenetic trees were built with CLCbio workbench. Clones with at least 8 unique UMIs were defined as expanded, with this threshold being based on coefficient-of-variation modelling across technical triplicates. TCRdb passed the public sequencing reads through fastp at Q25 and MiXCR, retaining productive beta sequences. Entries that share a CDR3 protein sequence are merged under the most common genes and DNA. The V and J calls come from TCRdb's annotation, not from the publication. The sample includes roughly 30,000 distinct CDR3 sequences, with 5.5% to 6% observed a single time. Around 2.1% of the sample comes from the top ten.

The receptor comes from a woman aged 45 to 65 in good health. Input material: CD4+ T cells from blood. The V and J genes are TRBV29-1 and TRBJ2-7; the junction holds 7 bases that match TRBD2. The CDR3 protein: CSVSGGRRAYEQYF. Here is the DNA: TGCAGCGTTAGCGGCGGGAGAAGGGCCTACGAGCAGTACTTC.